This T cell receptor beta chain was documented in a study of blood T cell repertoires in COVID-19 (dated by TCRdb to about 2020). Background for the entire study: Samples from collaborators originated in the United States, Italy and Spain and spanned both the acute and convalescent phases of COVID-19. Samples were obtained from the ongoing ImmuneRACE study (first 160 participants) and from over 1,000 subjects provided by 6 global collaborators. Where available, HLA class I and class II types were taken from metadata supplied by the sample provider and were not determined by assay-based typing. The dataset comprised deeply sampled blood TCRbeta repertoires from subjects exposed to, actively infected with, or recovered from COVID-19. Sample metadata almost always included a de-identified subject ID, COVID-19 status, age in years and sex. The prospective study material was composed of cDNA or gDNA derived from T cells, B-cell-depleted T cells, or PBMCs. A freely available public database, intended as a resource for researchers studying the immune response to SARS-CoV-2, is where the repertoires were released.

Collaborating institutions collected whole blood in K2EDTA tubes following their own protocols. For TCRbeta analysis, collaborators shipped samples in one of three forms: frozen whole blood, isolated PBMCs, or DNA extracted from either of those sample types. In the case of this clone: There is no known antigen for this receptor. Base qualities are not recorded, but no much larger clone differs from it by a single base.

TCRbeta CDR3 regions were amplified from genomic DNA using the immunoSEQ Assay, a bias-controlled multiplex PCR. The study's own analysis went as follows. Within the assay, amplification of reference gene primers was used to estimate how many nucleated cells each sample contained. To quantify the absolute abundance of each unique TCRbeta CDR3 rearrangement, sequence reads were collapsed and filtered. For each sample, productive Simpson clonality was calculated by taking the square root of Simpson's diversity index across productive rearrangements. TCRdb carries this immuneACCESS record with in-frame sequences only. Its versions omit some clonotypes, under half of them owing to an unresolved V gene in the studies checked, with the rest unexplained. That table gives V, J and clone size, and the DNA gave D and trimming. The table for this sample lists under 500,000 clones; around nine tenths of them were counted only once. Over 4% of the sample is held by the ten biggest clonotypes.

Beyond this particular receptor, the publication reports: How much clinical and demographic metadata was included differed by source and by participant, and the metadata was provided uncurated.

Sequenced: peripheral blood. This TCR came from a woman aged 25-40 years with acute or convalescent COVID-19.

The DNA reads TGCGCCAGCAGCCAGGGACTCTTTATGGAGACCCAGTACTTC. Its protein product is CASSQGLFMETQYF. This sequence uses TRBV5-1 and TRBJ2-5; D gene: possibly TRBD2, on 6 matching bases. The CDR1 and CDR2 encoded by the germline V gene are SGHRS and YFSETQ. Trimming takes 4 bases from V and 5 bases from J, and the germline ends sit 15 bases apart. Spanning cysteine to phenylalanine, the CDR3 consists of 14 amino acids. The DNA shown is the 42-base CDR3, in frame from base 1.